This T cell receptor (beta chain) was documented in a study of regulatory T cells in long-lasting Graves disease. Specified time point: newly diagnosed GD, antithyroid drugs for less than 3 months. Scientists built the TCR library using RNA that was extracted from PBMCs. With iRepertoire HTBI primers and Arm-PCR of CDR3 regions, TCR beta libraries were built. From the multiplex PCR reads, TCRdb called clonotypes with MiXCR, one entry per CDR3 protein. The sample holds fewer than 400,000 distinct CDR3 sequences; about 20% are singletons and the top ten take approximately 35%. Ten or more counts support this clonotype. Germline V CDR1 and CDR2: LNHDA, SQIVND (reference sequence). Trimming stripped 5 bases from V and 1 base from J, with 13 bases between. The CDR3 totals 15 residues.

This material consisted of peripheral blood mononuclear cells (PBMCs), taken at new diagnosis, from a patient treated with antithyroid drugs. The origin of this receptor is a female donor with Graves disease. The chain recombines TRBV19 with TRBJ2-3; TRBD1 is a possible D gene (6 bases). The CDR3 region is CASSSLGARTDTQYF. The CDR3 DNA sequence: TGTGCCAGTAGTTCCCTGGGGGCCCGCACAGATACGCAGTATTTT.